These T cell receptor beta chains were read from a single sample in a study of blood T cell repertoires in COVID-19. The assay was immunoSEQ multiplex PCR, and TCRdb's table has in-frame clones only and misses some. The data contain over 85,000 clones, roughly 90% of them singletons. The specimen sequenced was peripheral blood. The origin of the receptors is a man aged 55 to 69 with acute or convalescent COVID-19. CDR3s include the opening cysteine and the closing phenylalanine or tryptophan. A D gene is named only where the DNA matches it firmly. Some rows mark clone size as missing; the rest say once, few, many or name a class of expanded clone.

CDR3nt	CDR3aa	v_gene	j_gene	abundance	d_gene
TGCAGCGTTGTAGGCCGTATGGGCTCCGAGCAGTACTTC	CSVVGRMGSEQYF	TRBV29-1	TRBJ2-7	-	-
TGTGCCAGCAGCCCTCGTTACAATGAGCAGTTCTTC	CASSPRYNEQFF	TRBV11-2	TRBJ2-1	-	-
TGCGCCAGCAGCTTCAGCCCTAGCGGGAGTGGGGCATACGAGCAGTACTTC	CASSFSPSGSGAYEQYF	TRBV5-1	TRBJ2-7	-	TRBD2
TGTGCCAGCAGCTCCCACACAGATACGCAGTATTTT	CASSSHTDTQYF	TRBV7-2	TRBJ2-3	-	-
TGTGCCAGCTCACACCGGGACAGCGGCTACACCTTC	CASSHRDSGYTF	TRBV18	TRBJ1-2	once	TRBD1
TGTGCCAGCAGCCAAGATGCCCACAGTACCTATGGCTACACCTTC	CASSQDAHSTYGYTF	TRBV14	TRBJ1-2	-	-
TGTGCCAGCAGATTGACAGGGGGTCAAGAGACCCAGTACTTC	CASRLTGGQETQYF	TRBV6-5	TRBJ2-5	-	TRBD1
TGTGCCAGCAGTCCTCTGACGGGTATGAACACTGAAGCTTTCTTT	CASSPLTGMNTEAFF	TRBV6-5	TRBJ1-1	-	-
TGTGCCAGTAGTCGGGTACCTGGAAACACCATATATTTT	CASSRVPGNTIYF	TRBV19	TRBJ1-3	-	-
TGCGCCAGCAGCCAAGGGCTCGGAAGGGGAACAACTAATGAAAAACTGTTTTTT	CASSQGLGRGTTNEKLFF	TRBV4-1	TRBJ1-4	-	-
TGTGCCATCAGTGAGCAAAGCATTGCGCAGTATTTT	CAISEQSIAQYF	TRBV10-3	TRBJ2-3	-	-
TGCAGCGTTAGGGGGCAGAACAATCAGCCCCAGCATTTT	CSVRGQNNQPQHF	TRBV29-1	TRBJ1-5	few	TRBD1
TGTGCCAGCAGCTTCGGATCCGGACAGGGGGAAGAAAAACTGTTTTTT	CASSFGSGQGEEKLFF	TRBV13	TRBJ1-4	-	TRBD1
TGCGCCAGCAGCTGGCGGGCCAACGCGCGGGAGACCCAGTACTTC	CASSWRANARETQYF	TRBV5-1	TRBJ2-5	-	-
TGTGCCAGCAGCGACCCCGACGGAGTATATGCTGGAAACACCATATATTTT	CASSDPDGVYAGNTIYF	TRBV21-1	TRBJ1-3	-	-
TGTGCCAGCTCCATCGACAGGGACACTGAAGCTTTCTTT	CASSIDRDTEAFF	TRBV18	TRBJ1-1	-	TRBD1
TGTGCCAGCAGTTTTTTTGTCCGTCAGGGTAGAATGAACACTGAAGCTTTCTTT	CASSFFVRQGRMNTEAFF	TRBV27	TRBJ1-1	-	-
TGTGCCAGCAGTTTAATCGGTTCCGGGGAGCTGTTTTTT	CASSLIGSGELFF	TRBV27	TRBJ2-2	few	-
TGTGCCTGGGGGGCACCACGTATTGAAGCTTTCTTT	CAWGAPRIEAFF	TRBV30	TRBJ1-1	few	-
TGCGCCAGCAGCTTCGGGGTGGGAACGGGGGGAGCTTTCTTT	CASSFGVGTGGAFF	TRBV5-1	TRBJ1-1	-	-
TGTGCCAGCAGTGACAGGGATGAAAAACTGTTTTTT	CASSDRDEKLFF	TRBV6-1	TRBJ1-4	-	-
TGCGCCAGCAGCTTGGGCGGGTCGGTGTACGAGCAGTACTTC	CASSLGGSVYEQYF	TRBV5-1	TRBJ2-7	-	-
TGTGCCAGCAGCTTCGTGGCGGTTTCCTCTGGAAACACCATATATTTT	CASSFVAVSSGNTIYF	TRBV7-9	TRBJ1-3	-	-
TGTGCCAGCAGCCGTCCGGGATCTCAGGAGACCCAGTACTTC	CASSRPGSQETQYF	TRBV7-9	TRBJ2-5	-	-
TGTGCCACCAGAGACAGGGGCTTTTTGCAAGAGACCCAGTACTTC	CATRDRGFLQETQYF	TRBV15	TRBJ2-5	-	TRBD1
TGTGCCAGCAGTGACAAGGACAGGGTCTATAATTCACCCCTCCACTTT	CASSDKDRVYNSPLHF	TRBV25-1	TRBJ1-6	-	TRBD1
TGTGCCATCAGCCAGGGGGAGAGCACCGGGGAGCTGTTTTTT	CAISQGESTGELFF	TRBV10-3	TRBJ2-2	-	TRBD1
TGTGCCAGCAGCCAAAAGACACCGTCTGGAAACACCATATATTTT	CASSQKTPSGNTIYF	TRBV3-1/TRBV3-2	TRBJ1-3	-	-
TGTGCCACCAGCAGAGAGTTTAGCACTGAAGCTTTCTTT	CATSREFSTEAFF	TRBV15	TRBJ1-1	-	-
TGTGCCAGCAGCAGAGACAGACGCGGGAGGGTCCTGGGGGAGACCCAGTACTTC	CASSRDRRGRVLGETQYF	TRBV11-2	TRBJ2-5	few	TRBD2
TGTGCCAGCAGTTCCAACTTGGGGCAGCTATATGGCTACACCTTC	CASSSNLGQLYGYTF	TRBV27	TRBJ1-2	-	-
TGTGCCTGGAGTGTACAGGGATACTCACCCCTCCACTTT	CAWSVQGYSPLHF	TRBV30	TRBJ1-6	-	-
TGTGCCAGTAGTATAGTAGCCCAAGCGACCGAAAAACTGTTTTTT	CASSIVAQATEKLFF	TRBV19	TRBJ1-4	-	-
TGTGCCAGCAGTTCACTACAGGGGACTCACAATGAGCAGTTCTTC	CASSSLQGTHNEQFF	TRBV7-3	TRBJ2-1	-	-
TGTGCCAGCAGCTTGGACAGGTCAGAGACCCAGTACTTC	CASSLDRSETQYF	TRBV5-4	TRBJ2-5	-	-
TGTGCCAGCAGTTACTCGAGCAGGGGGCTTGGCTACACCTTC	CASSYSSRGLGYTF	TRBV6-2/TRBV6-3	TRBJ1-2	-	TRBD1
TGCAGCGTTGAAACCGACAGGGTAGGTGAAGCTTTCTTT	CSVETDRVGEAFF	TRBV29-1	TRBJ1-1	-	TRBD1
TGTGCCAGCAGCGCCCGACAGGGACCGAATTCACCCCTCCACTTT	CASSARQGPNSPLHF	TRBV9	TRBJ1-6	-	TRBD1
TGTGCCAGCAGCTGGAGGACAGGGAAAGGCTATGGCTACACCTTC	CASSWRTGKGYGYTF	TRBV7-9	TRBJ1-2	-	TRBD1
TGTGCCAGCAGCGTCGCGGCAGGGGGCGAATCACCCCTCCACTTT	CASSVAAGGESPLHF	TRBV27	TRBJ1-6	-	TRBD1
TGTGCCAGTAGTATAGAAGACAGGGATTCACCCCTCCACTTT	CASSIEDRDSPLHF	TRBV19	TRBJ1-6	-	TRBD1
TGCGCCAGCAGTCTACAGGGGACTAATGAAAAACTGTTTTTT	CASSLQGTNEKLFF	TRBV5-1	TRBJ1-4	-	TRBD1
TGTGCCAGCTCACAAGACAGCTCCTATAATTCACCCCTCCACTTT	CASSQDSSYNSPLHF	TRBV18	TRBJ1-6	-	-
TGTGCCAGCAGCTTATCAGGGGCTGGGGCCAACGTCCTGACTTTC	CASSLSGAGANVLTF	TRBV7-9	TRBJ2-6	-	-
TGCGCCAGCAGCCAAGGTGACAAGGACGAGCAGTACTTC	CASSQGDKDEQYF	TRBV4-1	TRBJ2-7	-	-
TGTGCCAGTAGTATCTCTAGCTCCTACGAGCAGTACTTC	CASSISSSYEQYF	TRBV19	TRBJ2-7	-	-
TGCGCCAGCAGCTTGCCAGGGGTCACCGGGGAGCTGTTTTTT	CASSLPGVTGELFF	TRBV5-1	TRBJ2-2	-	-
TGCGCCAGCAGCCTAACTAGCGTCTCCTACAATGAGCAGTTCTTC	CASSLTSVSYNEQFF	TRBV5-1	TRBJ2-1	once	TRBD2
TGTGCCAGCAGCTTAAATTCCCCTCTAGCGGGAGGGCCCAATGAGCAGTTCTTC	CASSLNSPLAGGPNEQFF	TRBV7-6	TRBJ2-1	-	TRBD2